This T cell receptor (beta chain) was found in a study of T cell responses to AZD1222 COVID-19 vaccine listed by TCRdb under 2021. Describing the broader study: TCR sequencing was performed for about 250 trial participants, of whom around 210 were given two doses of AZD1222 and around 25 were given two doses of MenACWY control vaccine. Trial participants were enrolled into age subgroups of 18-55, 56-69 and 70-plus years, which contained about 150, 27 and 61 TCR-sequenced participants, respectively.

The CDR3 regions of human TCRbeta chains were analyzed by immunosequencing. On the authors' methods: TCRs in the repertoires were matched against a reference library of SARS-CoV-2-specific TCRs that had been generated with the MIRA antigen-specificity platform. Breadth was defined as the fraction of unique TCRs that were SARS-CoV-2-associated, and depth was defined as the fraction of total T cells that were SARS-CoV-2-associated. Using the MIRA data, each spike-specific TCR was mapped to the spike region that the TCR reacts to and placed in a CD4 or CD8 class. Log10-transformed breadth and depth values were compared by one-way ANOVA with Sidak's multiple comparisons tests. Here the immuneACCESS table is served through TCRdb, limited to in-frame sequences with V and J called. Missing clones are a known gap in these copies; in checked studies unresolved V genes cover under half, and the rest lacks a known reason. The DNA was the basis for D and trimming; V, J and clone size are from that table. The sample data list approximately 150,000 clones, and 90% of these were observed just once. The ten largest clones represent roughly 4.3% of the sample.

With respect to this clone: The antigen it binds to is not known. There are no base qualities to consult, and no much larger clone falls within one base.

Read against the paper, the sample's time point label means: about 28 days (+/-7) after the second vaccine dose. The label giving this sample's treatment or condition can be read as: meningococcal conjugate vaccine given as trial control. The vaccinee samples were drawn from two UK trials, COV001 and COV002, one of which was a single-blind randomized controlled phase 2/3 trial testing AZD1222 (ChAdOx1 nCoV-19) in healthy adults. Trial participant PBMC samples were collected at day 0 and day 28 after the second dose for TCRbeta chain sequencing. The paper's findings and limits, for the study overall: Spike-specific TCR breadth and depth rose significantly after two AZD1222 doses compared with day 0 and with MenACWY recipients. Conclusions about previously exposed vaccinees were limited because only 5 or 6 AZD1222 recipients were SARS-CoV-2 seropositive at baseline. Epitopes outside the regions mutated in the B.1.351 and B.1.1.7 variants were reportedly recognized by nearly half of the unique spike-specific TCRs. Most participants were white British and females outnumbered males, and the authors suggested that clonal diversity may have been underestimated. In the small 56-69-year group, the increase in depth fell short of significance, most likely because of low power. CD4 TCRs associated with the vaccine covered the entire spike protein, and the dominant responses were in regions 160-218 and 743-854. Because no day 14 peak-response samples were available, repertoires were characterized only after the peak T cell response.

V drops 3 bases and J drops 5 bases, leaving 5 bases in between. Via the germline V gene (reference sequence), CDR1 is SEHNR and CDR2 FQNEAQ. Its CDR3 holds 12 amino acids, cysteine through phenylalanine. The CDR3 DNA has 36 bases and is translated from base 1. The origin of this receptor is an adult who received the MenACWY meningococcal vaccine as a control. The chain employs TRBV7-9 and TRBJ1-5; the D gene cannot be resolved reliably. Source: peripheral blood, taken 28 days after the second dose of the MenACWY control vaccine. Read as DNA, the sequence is TGTGCCAGCAGCTTCGGTGATCAGCCCCAGCATTTT. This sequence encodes CASSFGDQPQHF.